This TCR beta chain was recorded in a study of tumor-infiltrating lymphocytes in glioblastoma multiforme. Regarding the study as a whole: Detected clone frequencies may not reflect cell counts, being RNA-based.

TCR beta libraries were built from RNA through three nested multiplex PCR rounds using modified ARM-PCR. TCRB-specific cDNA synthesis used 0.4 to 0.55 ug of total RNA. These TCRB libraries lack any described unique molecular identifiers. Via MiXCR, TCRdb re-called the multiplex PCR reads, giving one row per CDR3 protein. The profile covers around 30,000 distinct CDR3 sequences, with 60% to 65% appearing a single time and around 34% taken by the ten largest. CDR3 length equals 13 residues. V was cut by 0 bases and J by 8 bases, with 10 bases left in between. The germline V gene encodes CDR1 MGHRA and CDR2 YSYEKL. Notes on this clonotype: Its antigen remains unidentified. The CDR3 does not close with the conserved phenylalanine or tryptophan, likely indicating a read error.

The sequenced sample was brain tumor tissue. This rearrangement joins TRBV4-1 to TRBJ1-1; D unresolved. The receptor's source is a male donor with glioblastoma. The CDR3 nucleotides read TGCGCCAGCAGCCAAGAGATCTCGACCGAAGCTTTCTCT. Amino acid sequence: CASSQEISTEAFS.